This is a list of T cell receptor beta chains from one sample in a study of T cells after posttransplantation cyclophosphamide. Method: immunoSEQ multiplex PCR; TCRdb's copy keeps in-frame clones and lacks some. The sample has more than 3,500 clones, 68% seen once; the top ten hold roughly 24%. Sequencing input: memory CD8+ T cells sorted from blood. These receptors were obtained from a man in his fifties. Each CDR3 is given with its conserved first and last residue. A D gene is named only where the DNA matches it firmly. Size tells how often a clone was seen (once, few, many) or the class of an expanded clone, and some rows leave it out.

V	D	J	size	CDR3	DNA
TRBV2	TRBD2	TRBJ2-7	NA	CASSGLAGGYSYEQYF	TGTGCCAGCAGTGGACTAGCGGGAGGATACTCCTACGAGCAGTACTTC
TRBV7-9	NA	TRBJ2-1	NA	CASSQASYNEQFF	TGCGCCAGCAGCCAAGCTTCCTACAATGAGCAGTTCTTC
TRBV11-2	NA	TRBJ2-3	NA	CASSFFESATYTDTQYF	TGTGCCAGCAGCTTCTTCGAGAGCGCCACCTACACAGATACGCAGTATTTT
TRBV27	TRBD1	TRBJ2-1	NA	CASSSPGTGKGEQFF	TGTGCCAGCAGTTCCCCCGGGACAGGTAAAGGTGAGCAGTTCTTC
TRBV19	TRBD1	TRBJ1-2	NA	CASSDGQGIVYGYTF	TGTGCCAGTAGCGACGGACAGGGAATTGTCTATGGCTACACCTTC
TRBV29-1	NA	TRBJ2-7	NA	CSVEGLSYEQYF	TGCAGCGTGGAGGGGCTTTCCTACGAGCAGTACTTC
TRBV11-2	TRBD1	TRBJ1-1	NA	CASSKTGPTEAFF	TGTGCCAGCAGCAAGACAGGGCCCACTGAAGCTTTCTTT
TRBV30	TRBD1	TRBJ1-2	once	CAWRNRGEWVYGYTF	TGTGCCTGGAGGAACAGGGGGGAATGGGTCTATGGCTACACCTTC
TRBV7-2	NA	TRBJ1-2	NA	CASSPGDYGYTF	TGTGCCAGCAGCCCGGGGGACTATGGCTACACCTTC
TRBV27	TRBD2	TRBJ2-1	NA	CASSSSGDYNEQFF	TGTGCCAGCAGTTCTAGCGGGGACTACAATGAGCAGTTCTTC
TRBV4-3	NA	TRBJ2-6	few	CASSQDSGVLGANVLTF	TGCGCCAGCAGCCAAGATTCAGGGGTGCTTGGGGCCAACGTCCTGACTTTC
TRBV6-1	NA	TRBJ1-1	NA	CASRLDTNTEAFF	TGTGCCAGCAGATTGGACACGAACACTGAAGCTTTCTTT
TRBV28	TRBD1	TRBJ1-2	NA	CASSPTRDSLYGYTF	TGTGCCAGCAGTCCCACACGGGACAGCCTCTATGGCTACACCTTC
TRBV27	NA	TRBJ2-7	once	CASSFAGADYEQYF	TGTGCCAGCAGTTTTGCAGGGGCCGACTACGAGCAGTACTTC
TRBV4-3	TRBD2	TRBJ2-7	NA	CASSQGTSGYEQYF	TGCGCCAGCAGCCAAGGGACTAGCGGATACGAGCAGTACTTC
TRBV15	NA	TRBJ1-4	few	CATSRVQSYNEKLFF	TGTGCCACCAGCAGAGTGCAGTCTTACAATGAAAAACTGTTTTTT
TRBV19	NA	TRBJ1-1	NA	CASSMRMNTEAFF	TGTGCCAGTAGTATGCGGATGAACACTGAAGCTTTCTTT
TRBV11-3	TRBD1	TRBJ2-7	NA	CASSPRDRDPYEQYF	TGTGCCAGCAGCCCCCGGGACAGGGATCCCTACGAGCAGTACTTC
TRBV5-6	TRBD2	TRBJ2-1	NA	CTSSSGLAGHEQFF	TGTACCAGCAGCTCCGGACTAGCGGGACATGAGCAGTTCTTC